The clone carrying this T cell receptor (beta chain) showed up many times. As part of library construction, unique molecular identifiers were attached to individual cDNA molecules. TCRdb called the 5' RACE reads again in MiXCR, with one record for every CDR3 protein. Among fewer than 65,000 distinct CDR3 sequences listed, over 4.5% were seen once. V dropped 3 bases and J dropped 4; count of bases not matched to a gene: 15. CDR3 size: 17 residues. Germline CDR1 is MDHEN and CDR2 is SYDVKM. This sample was taken from a study of early T cells in non-severe SARS-CoV-2 infection. About the study: Chains were unpaired, as sequencing was done on bulk RNA from unsorted whole blood.

V is TRBV28 and J is TRBJ2-7, with 7 bases that match TRBD2. The sequence came from an adult who was a healthcare worker with PCR-confirmed SARS-CoV-2 infection or an uninfected control (not recorded which). The sequences come from whole blood, collected at baseline. Here the CDR3 DNA reads TGTGCCAGCAGTTTTGGTCTTCGGCTAGCGGAATCATACGAGCAGTACTTC. Its translation is CASSFGLRLAESYEQYF.